These 10 T cell receptor beta chains were all obtained from the same sample, sequenced in a study of blood T cell repertoires in COVID-19. The protocol was immunoSEQ multiplex PCR, while the TCRdb copy is restricted to in-frame clones and leaves out a portion. The sample includes 150,000 to 200,000 clones, 86% of them seen just once. The specimen was peripheral blood. Receptors were obtained from a man aged 65 to 79 with acute or convalescent COVID-19.

The gene calls are TRBV28 and TRBJ1-1; no definite D call. Trimming removed 2 bases at V and 7 bases at J, with 8 bases between. CDR1 MDHEN and CDR2 SYDVKM come from the germline V gene. The length of the CDR3 is 12 residues. The DNA for the CDR3 is TGTGCCAGCAGTTTAGCCCGGTATGAAGCTTTCTTT. Protein sequence: CASSLARYEAFF.

The V and J genes are TRBV6-1 and TRBJ1-2; D gene ambiguous. Trimming removed 3 bases at V and 8 bases at J, with 10 bases between. Germline CDR1 and CDR2: MNHNS and SASEGT. There are 12 residues in the CDR3. In nucleotides, the CDR3 is TGTGCCAGCAGTGATTGGACTACGGGCTACACCTTC. This codes for CASSDWTTGYTF.

The chain couples TRBV12-3 or TRBV12-4 to TRBJ1-6; D not certain. The CDR3 covers 12 residues. V was cut by 3 bases and J by 7 bases, with 4 bases left in between. The CDR3 is CASSLRNSPLHF. In DNA form, the CDR3 reads TGTGCCAGCAGTTTGCGGAATTCACCCCTCCACTTT.

CDR3 amino acids: CATSRDRLNQPQHF. The CDR3 DNA reads as TGTGCCACCAGCAGGGACAGGCTTAATCAGCCCCAGCATTTT. The gene calls are TRBV15 and TRBJ1-5, with TRBD1 identical over 7 bases. V lost 3 bases to trimming and J lost 4 bases; unmatched junction nucleotides: 3. The CDR3 consists of 14 residues. Per germline, CDR1 LNHNV and CDR2 YYDKDF (reference sequence).

The V call is TRBV6-5, the J call TRBJ2-7; 11 bases match TRBD2. The V gene's germline CDR1 is MNHEY and CDR2 SVGAGI. With V trimmed by 4 bases and J by 0 bases, 5 bases remained unmatched. CDR3 length equals 16 residues. CDR3 protein: CASSSQTSGVSYEQYF. The CDR3 DNA is TGTGCCAGCAGTTCCCAGACTAGCGGGGTCTCCTACGAGCAGTACTTC.

The V call is TRBV9, the J call TRBJ1-3; D remains unclear. CDR3 length equals 13 residues. Trimming shortened V by 5 bases and J by 0 bases, and 6 bases separated the two germline ends. The germline V gene encodes CDR1 SGDLS and CDR2 YYNGEE. The CDR3 DNA reads TGTGCCAGCAGAGCATCCTCTGGAAACACCATATATTTT. It specifies CASRASSGNTIYF.

CDR3 nucleotides: TGTGCCAGTACCATAGCCGGGACAGGGCCTGAAAAACTGTTTTTT. Translating gives CASTIAGTGPEKLFF. The rearrangement uses TRBV19 and TRBJ1-4; TRBD1 matches at 9 bases. Germline V CDR1 and CDR2: LNHDA, SQIVND (reference sequence). Trimming cost V 7 bases and J 7 bases; bases outside gene matches: 10. CDR3 length: 15 residues.

This chain links TRBV5-5 with TRBJ1-6, with 10 bases aligning to TRBD1. The CDR3 is 13 amino acids. The junction had 1 base not matched to a gene; V was cut back by 5 bases and J by 8 bases. CDR1 and CDR2 from the germline V gene are SGHKS and YYEKEE (reference sequence). The CDR3 region is CASRTGGDSPLHF. As DNA, the CDR3 is TGTGCCAGCAGGACAGGGGGCGATTCACCCCTCCACTTT.

J is TRBJ2-1 and V is TRBV11-1; D perhaps matches TRBD1 (7 bases). CDR1 is SGHAT and CDR2 is FQDESV in the germline V gene (reference sequence). Trimming cost V 6 bases and J 9 bases, with 12 bases left between them. The CDR3 is 12 residues long. As DNA, the CDR3 is TGTGCCAGCAGTCCAGGGGGGATTGAGCAGTTCTTC. Translated, it gives CASSPGGIEQFF.

CDR3 bases: TGTGCCAGCAAACCTAGCGGGAAAAATGAGCAGTTCTTC. Its translation is CASKPSGKNEQFF. This chain connects TRBV6-1 to TRBJ2-1; 9 bases map to TRBD2. This CDR3 region has 13 residues. CDR1 and CDR2 (germline): MNHNS, SASEGT. Trimming cost V 7 bases and J 7 bases; bases outside gene matches: 5.